This entry lists 21 T cell receptor beta chains sequenced from one sample in a study of PD-1 blockade in classical Hodgkin lymphoma. Assay used: immunoSEQ multiplex PCR; TCRdb lists only in-frame clones, some missing. In the table there are 100,000 to 130,000 clones, about 88% of which are singletons. After autologous stem cell transplantation all patients relapsed, and prior brentuximab vedotin exposure differed between cohorts. Here the sequenced sample was peripheral blood mononuclear cells (PBMCs), taken before the second cycle of nivolumab. The origin of the receptors is a human donor with classical Hodgkin lymphoma.

The V call is TRBV19, the J call TRBJ2-4; TRBD1 matches at 8 bases. Germline V CDR1 and CDR2: LNHDA, SQIVND (reference sequence). This CDR3 is 13 amino acids long. V gave up 9 bases and J gave up 9 bases; unmatched junction bases: 10. Here the CDR3 reads CASGRQGSGIQYF. The CDR3 bases are TGTGCCAGCGGACGACAGGGGAGTGGCATTCAGTACTTC.

The gene calls are TRBV11-2 and TRBJ2-2; D tentatively reads TRBD1 or TRBD2 (5 bases each). This CDR3 comprises 16 residues. Trimming shortened V by 5 bases and J by 7 bases, and 20 bases separated the two germline ends. Germline lookup yields CDR1 SGHAT and CDR2 FQNNGV. DNA for the CDR3: TGTGCCAGCAGCAGACGGGACCAAGGTGGAGGCGGGGAGCTGTTTTTT. Amino acids: CASSRRDQGGGGELFF.

The chain employs TRBV15 and TRBJ2-1; 7 bases agree with TRBD1. The CDR3 is 18 amino acids. The V gene end was trimmed by 2 bases and the J gene end by 0 bases; junction bases not matched to a gene: 10. Per germline, CDR1 LNHNV and CDR2 YYDKDF (reference sequence). This CDR3 reads CATSRIGQESHSYNEQFF. As DNA, the CDR3 is TGTGCCACCAGCAGAATAGGACAGGAGAGCCACTCCTACAATGAGCAGTTCTTC.

The V and J genes are TRBV5-4 and TRBJ1-3; D perhaps matches TRBD1 (6 bases). CDR1 SGHNT and CDR2 YYREEE come from the germline V gene (reference sequence). V was pared by 5 bases and J by 2 bases, with 11 bases between. The CDR3 loop spans 14 amino acids. CDR3 sequence: CASSLQGAGNTIYF. The CDR3 DNA sequence: TGTGCCAGCAGTTTACAGGGCGCTGGAAACACCATATATTTT.

This chain uses TRBV11-2 with TRBJ2-7; a possible D gene is TRBD2 (5 bases). The germline V gene has CDR1 SGHAT and CDR2 FQNNGV. V was cut by 1 base and J by 0 bases, with 19 bases left in between. The CDR3 loop spans 18 amino acids. As DNA, the CDR3 is TGTGCCAGCAGCTTAGCTGTGGCGGGCCGCTATAGCTCCTACGAGCAGTACTTC. As protein: CASSLAVAGRYSSYEQYF.

The chain has TRBV7-9 and TRBJ1-2; perhaps TRBD1 as D (6 bases). V lost 5 bases, J lost 1 base, and 14 bases lay in between. CDR1 and CDR2 from the germline V gene are SEHNR and FQNEAQ (reference sequence). The CDR3 totals 15 residues. The CDR3 DNA reads TGTGCCAGCAGCCCGACAGGAGACCTTAACTATGGCTACACCTTC. Protein: CASSPTGDLNYGYTF.

This clone was seen more than once but under ten times. This chain uses TRBV5-1 with TRBJ2-7; 7 positions agree with TRBD2. J lost 6 bases, V lost 2 bases, and 11 bases had no gene match. This CDR3 has 15 amino acids. From germline, CDR1 is SGHRS and CDR2 YFSETQ. DNA of the CDR3: TGCGCCAGCAGCTTCACGGGGGGAAGTTCCGGCGAGCAGTACTTC. As protein: CASSFTGGSSGEQYF.

The chain carries TRBV10-3 and TRBJ2-7, with 8 bases identical to TRBD1. Germline lookup yields CDR1 ENHRY and CDR2 SYGVKD. CDR3 length: 14 residues. Trimming removed 11 bases from V and 3 bases from J; junction bases left unmatched: 12. The CDR3 protein is CASGPGQAIYEQYF. CDR3 nucleotides: TGTGCCTCTGGACCGGGACAGGCGATCTACGAGCAGTACTTC.

V is TRBV5-1 and J is TRBJ2-1; tentative D call: TRBD1 (7 bases). CDR3 size: 14 residues. V gave up 3 bases and J gave up 9 bases, with 16 bases separating them. Germline loops: CDR1 SGHRS, CDR2 YFSETQ. This CDR3 is CASSSRGQEGEQFF. In DNA, the CDR3 is TGCGCCAGCAGCTCACGAGGACAGGAGGGTGAGCAGTTCTTC.

The V and J genes are TRBV6-4 and TRBJ2-1, with TRBD2 matching over 11 bases. Germline V lookup: CDR1 MRHNA, CDR2 SNTAGT. With V trimmed by 3 bases and J by 9 bases, 13 bases remained unmatched. CDR3 size: 17 residues. CDR3 DNA sequence: TGTGCCAGCAGTGAATCTATGGGACTAGCGGCAACCGGTGAGCAGTTCTTC. Translated, it gives CASSESMGLAATGEQFF.

This chain connects TRBV28 to TRBJ2-3; D uncertain. The length of the CDR3 is 14 residues. Germline lookup yields CDR1 MDHEN and CDR2 SYDVKM. Deletions cut 4 bases from V and 0 bases from J, with 8 bases between. The CDR3: CASSSHGSTDTQYF. In DNA form, the CDR3 reads TGTGCCAGCAGTTCACACGGGAGCACAGATACGCAGTATTTT.

CDR3 nucleotides: TGTGCCAGCAGTGGGTTAGCGGGAGTGGTAGAGACCCAGTACTTC. It yields the protein CASSGLAGVVETQYF. The chain carries TRBV6-1 and TRBJ2-5, with TRBD2 matching 9 bases. This CDR3 has 15 residues. Germline V gene data show CDR1 as MNHNS and CDR2 as SASEGT. Trimming cost V 4 bases and J 4 bases; bases outside gene matches: 7.

J is TRBJ2-3 and V is TRBV28; TRBD1 is a possible D gene (6 bases). Germline V gene sequence: CDR1 MDHEN, CDR2 SYDVKM. This CDR3 comprises 14 residues. V lost 6 bases to trimming and J lost 6 bases, with 16 bases between them. The CDR3 sequence: CASRTSGAGDTQYF. In nucleotides, the CDR3 is TGTGCCAGCAGGACGTCAGGGGCGGGTGATACGCAGTATTTT.

The CDR3 bases are TGCGCCAGTGGAACAGAGATTAACTATGGCTACACCTTC. It encodes CASGTEINYGYTF. V usage is TRBV5-1 and J usage is TRBJ1-2; D ambiguous. Germline assignment: CDR1 SGHRS and CDR2 YFSETQ. The CDR3 length is 13 residues. V lost 8 bases and J lost 1, with 12 bases in between. Looking up the rest from reference TRBV5-1 and TRBJ1-2 gives the full variable domain: KAGVTQTPRYLIKTRGQQVTLSCSPISGHRSVSWYQQTPGQGLQFLFEYFSETQRNKGNFPGRFSGRQFSNSRSEMNVSTLELGDSALYLCASGTEINYGYTFGSGTRLTVV.

This chain uses TRBV18 with TRBJ1-2; 8 bases fit TRBD1. The trim removed 3 bases at V and 2 bases at J, leaving 8 bases unmatched. CDR1 KGHSH and CDR2 LQKENI come from the germline V gene. The CDR3 runs 16 residues. Here the CDR3 reads CASSPDRVGANYGYTF. The CDR3 DNA reads as TGTGCCAGCTCACCGGACAGGGTGGGGGCCAACTATGGCTACACCTTC. The full variable domain, in which reference TRBV18 and TRBJ1-2 provide the parts outside the CDR3, is NAGVMQNPRHLVRRRGQEARLRCSPMKGHSHVYWYRQLPEEGLKFMVYLQKENIIDESGMPKERFSAEFPKEGPSILRIQQVVRGDSAAYFCASSPDRVGANYGYTFGSGTRLTVV.

V usage is TRBV29-1 and J usage is TRBJ1-1; D remains unclear. Trimming pared 7 bases from V and 7 bases from J, leaving 13 bases between. The CDR3 sequence is 11 residues long. The V gene's germline CDR1 is SQVTM and CDR2 ANQGSEA. CDR3 region: CSAPRAGEAFF. CDR3 in DNA: TGCAGCGCGCCCCGGGCCGGTGAAGCTTTCTTT. The variable domain in full, completed from reference TRBV29-1 and TRBJ1-1, reads SAVISQKPSRDICQRGTSLTIQCQVDSQVTMMFWYRQQPGQSLTLIATANQGSEATYESGFVIDKFPISRPNLTFSTLTVSNMSPEDSSIYLCSAPRAGEAFFGQGTRLTVV.

This CDR3 is CASSPTGGSRYEQYF. CDR3 sequence (DNA): TGTGCCAGCTCACCCACGGGGGGATCAAGGTACGAGCAGTACTTC. The chain links TRBV18 to TRBJ2-5; 7 bases are shared with TRBD2. The J call may be in error: the DNA end matches TRBJ2-7 better. CDR3 length equals 15 residues. Germline V gene sequence: CDR1 KGHSH, CDR2 LQKENI.

This sequence joins TRBV27 and TRBJ2-7, with TRBD1 identical over 9 bases. CDR1 and CDR2 (germline): MNHEY, SMNVEV (reference sequence). V gave up 5 bases and J gave up 2 bases; unmatched junction bases: 7. The CDR3 covers 15 residues. CDR3 coding DNA: TGTGCCAGCAGTGTCCCCGGGACAGGGACCTACGAGCAGTACTTC. This translates into CASSVPGTGTYEQYF.

The J gene is TRBJ2-7, the V gene TRBV5-1; D is unclear. This CDR3 contains 16 residues. Germline V gives CDR1 SGHRS, CDR2 YFSETQ. Trimming stripped 0 bases from V and 2 bases from J, with 15 bases between. This CDR3 is CASSLEWPSTTYEQYF. CDR3 DNA sequence: TGCGCCAGCAGCTTGGAATGGCCCTCAACCACCTACGAGCAGTACTTC.

The chain couples TRBV6-5 to TRBJ1-1, with a possible D match to TRBD1 (5 bases). This CDR3 has 13 amino acids. V lost 6 bases, J lost 5 bases, and 13 bases lay in between. CDR1 is MNHEY and CDR2 is SVGAGI in the germline V gene. The CDR3: CASRPLGVTEAFF. For the CDR3, the DNA is TGTGCCAGCAGGCCCCTAGGGGTGACTGAAGCTTTCTTT.

In its sample, this clone was seen a few times. The chain joins TRBV6-1 to TRBJ1-5; D is ambiguous. The CDR3 totals 14 residues. Germline CDR1 and CDR2: MNHNS and SASEGT. V was clipped by 4 bases and J by 5 bases, with 12 bases between them. CDR3 coding DNA: TGTGCCAGCAGTGCCACGCACCCAGATCAGCCCCAGCATTTT. This gives the protein CASSATHPDQPQHF.